Included here is one T cell receptor beta chain sequence, with context. Its antigen is not known. This record belongs to a study of T cell responses to AZD1222 COVID-19 vaccine. Regarding the study as a whole: It was only a handful of AZD1222 recipients who were seropositive at baseline. A reported finding is that nearly half of spike-specific TCRs target unmutated variant regions. Recipients of two AZD1222 doses showed rising Spike-specific TCR breadth and depth. CD4 TCRs covered the whole spike, strongest at regions 160-218 and 743-854.

The protocol was immunoSEQ multiplex PCR, while the TCRdb copy is restricted to in-frame clones and leaves out a portion. The top ten clones hold 7.5% to 10% of a sample with 150,000 to 200,000 clones, 94% of them seen once. Trimming took 4 bases from V and 7 from J, leaving 13 bases between them. CDR1 is SEHNR and CDR2 is FQNEAQ in the germline V gene (reference sequence). The CDR3 runs to 14 residues. The receptor was derived from an adult in good health. The chain employs TRBV7-9 and TRBJ1-4; tentatively, D is TRBD1 (5 bases). Here the sequenced sample was peripheral blood, taken on day 0 of AZD1222 vaccination. The CDR3 loop is CASSSGGFSEKLFF. CDR3 DNA sequence: TGTGCCAGCAGCTCGGGGGGTTTCTCTGAAAAACTGTTTTTT.